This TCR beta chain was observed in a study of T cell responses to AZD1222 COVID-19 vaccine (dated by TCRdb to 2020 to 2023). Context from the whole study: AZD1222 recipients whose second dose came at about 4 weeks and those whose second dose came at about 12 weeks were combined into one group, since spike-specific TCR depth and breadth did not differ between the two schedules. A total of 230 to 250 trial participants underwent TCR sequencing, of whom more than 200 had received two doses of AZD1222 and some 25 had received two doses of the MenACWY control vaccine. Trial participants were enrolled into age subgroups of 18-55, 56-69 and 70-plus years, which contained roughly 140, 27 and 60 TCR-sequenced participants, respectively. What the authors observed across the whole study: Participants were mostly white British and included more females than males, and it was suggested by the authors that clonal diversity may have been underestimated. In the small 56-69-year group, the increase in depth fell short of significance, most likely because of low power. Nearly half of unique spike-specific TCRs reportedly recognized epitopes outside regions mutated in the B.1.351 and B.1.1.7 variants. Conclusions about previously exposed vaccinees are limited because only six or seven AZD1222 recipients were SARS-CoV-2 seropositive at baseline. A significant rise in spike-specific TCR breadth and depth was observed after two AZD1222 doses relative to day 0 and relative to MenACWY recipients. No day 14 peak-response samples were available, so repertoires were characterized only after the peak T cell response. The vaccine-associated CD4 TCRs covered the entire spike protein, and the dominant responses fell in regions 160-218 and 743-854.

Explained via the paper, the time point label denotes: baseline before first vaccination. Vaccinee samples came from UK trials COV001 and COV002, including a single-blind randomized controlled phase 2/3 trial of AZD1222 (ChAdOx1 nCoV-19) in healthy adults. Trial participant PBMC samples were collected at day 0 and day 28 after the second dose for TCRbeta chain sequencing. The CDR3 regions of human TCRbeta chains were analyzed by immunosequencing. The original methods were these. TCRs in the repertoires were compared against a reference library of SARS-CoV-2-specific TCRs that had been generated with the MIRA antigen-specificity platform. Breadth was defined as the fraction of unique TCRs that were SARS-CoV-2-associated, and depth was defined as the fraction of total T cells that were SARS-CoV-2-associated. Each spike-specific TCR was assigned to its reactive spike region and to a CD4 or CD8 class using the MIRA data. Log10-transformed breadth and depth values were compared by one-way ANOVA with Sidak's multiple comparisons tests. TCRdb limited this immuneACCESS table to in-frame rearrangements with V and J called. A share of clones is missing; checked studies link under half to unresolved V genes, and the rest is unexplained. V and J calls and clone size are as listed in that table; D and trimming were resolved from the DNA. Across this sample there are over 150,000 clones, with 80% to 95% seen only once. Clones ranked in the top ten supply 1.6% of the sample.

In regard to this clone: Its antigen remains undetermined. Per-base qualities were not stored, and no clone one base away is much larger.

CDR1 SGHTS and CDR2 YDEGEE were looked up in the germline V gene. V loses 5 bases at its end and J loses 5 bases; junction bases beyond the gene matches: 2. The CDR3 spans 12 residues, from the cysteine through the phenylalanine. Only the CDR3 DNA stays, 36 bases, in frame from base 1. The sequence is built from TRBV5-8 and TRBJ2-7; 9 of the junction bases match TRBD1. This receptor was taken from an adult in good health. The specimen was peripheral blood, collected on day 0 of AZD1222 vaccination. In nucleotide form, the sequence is TGTGCCAGCAGGGACAGGGGCCACGAGCAGTACTTC. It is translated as CASRDRGHEQYF.